This T cell receptor (beta chain) was obtained from a study of T cells after yellow fever vaccination. As for the study in general: Fractions low in cell number were prepared with SMART-Seq v4 Ultra Low Input. Whole-study findings and limits: Repertoires obtained by FACS sorting could include abundant clonotypes that entered as contaminants from the bulk population. The booster response re-showed most primary clones: about 96% CD4, almost 90% CD8.

Of note for this clonotype: Its antigen is undetermined.

Template switching by 5'RACE produced TCR cDNA, adding a universal primer site and UMIs. TCRdb fed the 5' RACE reads into MiXCR, producing one record per CDR3 protein. The sample lists 310,000 or so distinct CDR3 sequences; less than 4.5% were seen once. Trimming took 8 bases from V and 1 from J, leaving 5 bases between them. This CDR3 is built from 11 residues. CDR1 is MNHNS, CDR2 SASEGT, per germline. This chain uses TRBV6-1 with TRBJ1-1, with D unresolved. The specimen was PBMCs, collected on the day of the yellow fever booster vaccination. The clonotype was recovered from a man aged 18 to 29 who received the YFV17D yellow fever vaccine. The CDR3 nucleotides are TGTGCCAGCCACAGGAACACTGAAGCTTTCTTT. Translated, it gives CASHRNTEAFF.